Detailed here is one T cell receptor beta chain. Its antigen is undetermined. The primer mix had 60 Vbeta and 13 Jbeta primers. Using immunoSEQ multiplex PCR, the repertoire was profiled, and TCRdb retains in-frame clones only, with some absent. The data contain roughly 190,000 clones, approximately 80% of them seen just once; the ten biggest clones take up less than 15%. Germline trimming cut 0 bases from V and 7 bases from J; bases unmatched to any gene: 12. CDR1 is SEHNR, CDR2 FQNEAQ, per germline (reference sequence). CDR3 length: 19 amino acids. The data were obtained in a study of cytomegalovirus exposure and HLA in healthy donors. Overall study: Inside one of the first data releases sat about 85 million unique TCRs taken from HLA-typed donors. Study results and limitations: Per a later analysis, HLA-associated TCR beta chains showed more clonal expansion than other, equally common TCR beta chains.

Sequencing used PBMCs. The J gene is TRBJ1-6, the V gene TRBV7-9; TRBD1 aligns across 10 bases. The receptor was derived from a woman younger than 45 in good health and CMV-seropositive. CDR3: CASSLAWDRGPHGNSPLHF. CDR3 coding DNA: TGTGCCAGCAGCTTAGCGTGGGACAGGGGACCTCATGGGAATTCACCCCTCCACTTT. Supplemented by reference TRBV7-9 and TRBJ1-6, the full variable domain reads DTGVSQNPRHKITKRGQNVTFRCDPISEHNRLYWYRQTLGQGPEFLTYFQNEAQLEKSRLLSDRFSAERPKGSFSTLEIQRTEQGDSAMYLCASSLAWDRGPHGNSPLHFGNGTRLTVT.